These 11 T cell receptor beta chains were sequenced from one sample in a study of T-cell reconstitution after alpha-beta-depleted transplantation in children. Unique molecular identifiers featured in how the TCRbeta library was prepared. TCRdb processed the PCR reads anew with MiXCR; each CDR3 protein has one entry. The data show about 90,000 distinct CDR3 sequences, with 15% seen just once and around 19% held by the top ten. The starting material was PBMCs, mostly from graft donor cells, obtained 180 days after TCRalphabeta/CD19-depleted stem cell transplant. All receptors derive from a male patient under 10 years old who had a stem cell transplant for acute lymphoblastic leukemia, so the T cells may come from the graft donor.

This clonotype was observed at least ten times. This sequence joins TRBV10-3 and TRBJ1-2, with D unclear. The ends were cut back, 3 bases at V and 1 base at J, with 0 bases in the middle. The CDR3 covers 11 residues. Per germline, CDR1 ENHRY and CDR2 SYGVKD. The CDR3 nucleotides read TGTGCCATCAGTGATAACTATGGCTACACCTTC. This encodes CAISDNYGYTF.

This clonotype came up a few times. This rearrangement joins TRBV29-1 to TRBJ2-1; D uncertain. V was shortened by 2 bases and J by 2 bases, with 1 base between the two germline ends. This CDR3 region has 11 residues. Per germline, CDR1 SQVTM and CDR2 ANQGSEA. The CDR3 region is CSVEPYNEQFF. CDR3 DNA: TGCAGCGTTGAACCCTACAATGAGCAGTTCTTC.

Written as DNA, the CDR3 is TGTGCCAGCAGTTTCTCGTGGGTCTCTGGAAACACCATATATTTT. Its translation: CASSFSWVSGNTIYF. The genes are TRBV28 and TRBJ1-3; D remains ambiguous. From germline, CDR1 is MDHEN and CDR2 SYDVKM. CDR3 length equals 15 residues. The V gene lost 3 bases and the J gene lost 0 bases, with 9 bases spanning the gap.

The chain uses TRBV11-2 and TRBJ1-3; 12 bases line up with TRBD1. Per the germline V gene, CDR1 is SGHAT and CDR2 is FQNNGV. CDR3 size: 20 residues. J lost 4 bases, V lost 2 bases, and 15 bases had no gene match. CDR3 nucleotides: TGTGCCAGCAGCTTAAGGGGGGTCCCGGGACAGGGGGCAGGCGGAAACACCATATATTTT. Translating it yields CASSLRGVPGQGAGGNTIYF.

This clonotype was counted ten times or more. The chain uses TRBV20-1 and TRBJ1-5; 9 bases align to TRBD1. Per germline, CDR1 DFQATT and CDR2 SNEGSKA (reference sequence). The CDR3 length is 14 residues. V trimming: 1 base; J trimming: 4 bases; junction bases outside the gene matches: 2. CDR3: CSARGDRDNQPQHF. For the CDR3, the DNA is TGCAGTGCTAGAGGGGACAGGGATAATCAGCCCCAGCATTTT.

This clonotype was seen at least ten times. The J gene is TRBJ2-3, the V gene TRBV7-9; D is possibly TRBD1 (5 bases). The CDR3 runs to 14 residues. Deletions cut 7 bases from V and 6 bases from J, with 17 bases between. Germline V lookup: CDR1 SEHNR, CDR2 FQNEAQ (reference sequence). DNA for the CDR3: TGTGCCAGCACCTTCCAGGGTGGTTCGGATACGCAGTATTTT. It yields the protein CASTFQGGSDTQYF. Combining the CDR3 with reference TRBV7-9 and TRBJ2-3 gives the whole variable domain DTGVSQNPRHKITKRGQNVTFRCDPISEHNRLYWYRQTLGQGPEFLTYFQNEAQLEKSRLLSDRFSAERPKGSFSTLEIQRTEQGDSAMYLCASTFQGGSDTQYFGPGTRLTVL.

This clonotype showed up just once. The CDR3 DNA sequence: TGTGCCAGCACTGGGGACAGGGTTCCCTACGAGCAGTACTTC. Protein sequence: CASTGDRVPYEQYF. The chain links TRBV6-1 to TRBJ2-7; TRBD1 matches at 9 bases. V was pared by 7 bases and J by 2 bases, with 6 bases of the junction left unmatched. The germline V gene encodes CDR1 MNHNS and CDR2 SASEGT. The CDR3 consists of 14 residues.

The chain recombines TRBV5-1 with TRBJ1-1; 9 positions match TRBD1. In germline, CDR1 is SGHRS, CDR2 YFSETQ. CDR3 size: 15 residues. Losses at the gene ends were 4 bases for V and 10 bases for J; bases not matched to a gene: 14. The CDR3 DNA reads as TGCGCCAGCAGCCCCCGGGACAGGGACCCTCTTGGAGCTTTCTTT. Amino acids: CASSPRDRDPLGAFF.

The chain carries TRBV7-2 and TRBJ2-7; maybe TRBD1 (6 bases). This CDR3 is 12 amino acids long. The V and J ends lost 5 bases and 6 bases respectively, with 11 bases between them. The germline CDR1 and CDR2 sequences are SGHTA and FQGNSA. This chain's CDR3 is CASSPPGVEQYF. In DNA, the CDR3 is TGTGCCAGCAGCCCTCCAGGGGTCGAGCAGTACTTC.

This clonotype has at least ten counts. This chain connects TRBV12-5 to TRBJ1-2; 9 bases match TRBD1. The V gene's germline CDR1 is LGHNT and CDR2 FRNRAP. The CDR3 spans 15 residues. V dropped 5 bases and J dropped 2; count of bases not matched to a gene: 6. The CDR3 bases are TGTGCTAGTGGTCCGGGACAGGGTGAGAACTATGGCTACACCTTC. This codes for CASGPGQGENYGYTF.

The chain carries TRBV20-1 and TRBJ2-7; D may match TRBD1 or TRBD2 (5 bases each). The CDR3 totals 14 residues. Germline V gene sequence: CDR1 DFQATT, CDR2 SNEGSKA (reference sequence). V dropped 0 bases and J dropped 4 bases, with 13 bases sitting between them. CDR3: CSARDPGRAYEQYF. DNA for the CDR3: TGCAGTGCTAGAGATCCGGGACGGGCATACGAGCAGTACTTC.